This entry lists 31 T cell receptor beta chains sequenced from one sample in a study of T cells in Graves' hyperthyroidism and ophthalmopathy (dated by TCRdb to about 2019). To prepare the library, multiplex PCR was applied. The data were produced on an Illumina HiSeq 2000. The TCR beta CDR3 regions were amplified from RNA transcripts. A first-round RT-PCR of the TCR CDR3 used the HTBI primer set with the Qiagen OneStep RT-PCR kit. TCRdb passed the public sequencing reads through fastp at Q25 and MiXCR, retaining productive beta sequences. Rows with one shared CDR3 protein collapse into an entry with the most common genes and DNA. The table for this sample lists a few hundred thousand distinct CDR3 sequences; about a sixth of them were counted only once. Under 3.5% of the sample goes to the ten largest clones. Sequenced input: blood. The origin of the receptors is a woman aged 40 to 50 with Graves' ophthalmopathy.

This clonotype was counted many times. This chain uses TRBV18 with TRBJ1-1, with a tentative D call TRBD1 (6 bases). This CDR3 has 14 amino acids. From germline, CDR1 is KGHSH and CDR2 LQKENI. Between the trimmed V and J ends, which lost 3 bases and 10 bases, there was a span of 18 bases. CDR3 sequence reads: CASSPSGGQDPAFF. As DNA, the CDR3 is TGTGCCAGCTCACCGTCGGGGGGGCAGGACCCAGCTTTCTTT.

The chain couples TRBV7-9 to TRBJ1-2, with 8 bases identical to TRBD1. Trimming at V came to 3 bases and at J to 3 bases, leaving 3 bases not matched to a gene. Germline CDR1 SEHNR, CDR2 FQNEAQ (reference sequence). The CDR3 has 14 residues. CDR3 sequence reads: CASSFGTGDYGYTF. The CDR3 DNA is TGTGCCAGCAGCTTTGGGACAGGTGACTATGGCTACACCTTC.

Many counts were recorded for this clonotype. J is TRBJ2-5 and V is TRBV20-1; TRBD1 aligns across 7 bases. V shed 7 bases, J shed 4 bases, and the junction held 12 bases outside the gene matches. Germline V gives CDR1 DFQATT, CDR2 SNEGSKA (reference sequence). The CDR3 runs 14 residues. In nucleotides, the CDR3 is TGCAGTGGTAGGGACAGCGGAAGGAGAGAGACCCAGTACTTC. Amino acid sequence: CSGRDSGRRETQYF.

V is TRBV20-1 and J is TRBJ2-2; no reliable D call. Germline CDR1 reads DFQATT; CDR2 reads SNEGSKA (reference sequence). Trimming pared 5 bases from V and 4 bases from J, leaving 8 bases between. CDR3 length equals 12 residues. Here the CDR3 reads CSAPGTTGELFF. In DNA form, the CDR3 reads TGCAGTGCTCCGGGTACCACCGGGGAGCTGTTTTTT.

For the CDR3, the DNA is TGTGCCAGCAGTGAGCTGGGGTGGAATTCACCCCTCCACTTT. Protein: CASSELGWNSPLHF. The chain couples TRBV6-1 to TRBJ1-6; D gene ambiguous. In germline, CDR1 is MNHNS, CDR2 SASEGT. V was pared by 3 bases and J by 7 bases, with 10 bases between. The CDR3 is 14 residues long.

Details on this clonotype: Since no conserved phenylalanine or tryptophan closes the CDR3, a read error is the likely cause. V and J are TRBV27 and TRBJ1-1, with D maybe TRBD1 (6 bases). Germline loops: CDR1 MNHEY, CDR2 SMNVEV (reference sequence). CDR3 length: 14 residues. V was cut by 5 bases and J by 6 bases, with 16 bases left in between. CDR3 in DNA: TGTGCCAGCAGTGATGGGGGGGGGGCGGCTGAAGCTTTCTGT. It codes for CASSDGGGAAEAFC.

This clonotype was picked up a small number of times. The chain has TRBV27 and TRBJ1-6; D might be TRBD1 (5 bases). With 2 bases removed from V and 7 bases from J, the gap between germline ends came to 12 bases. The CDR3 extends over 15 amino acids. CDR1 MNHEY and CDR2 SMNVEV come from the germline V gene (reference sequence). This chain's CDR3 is CASSLQGRWNSPLHF. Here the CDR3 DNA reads TGTGCCAGCAGTTTACAGGGTCGGTGGAATTCACCCCTCCACTTT.

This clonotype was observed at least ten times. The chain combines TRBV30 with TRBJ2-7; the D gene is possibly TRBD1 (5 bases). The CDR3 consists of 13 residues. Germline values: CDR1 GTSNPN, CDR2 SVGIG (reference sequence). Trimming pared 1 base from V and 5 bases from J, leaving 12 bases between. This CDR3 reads CAWSGQPNDEQYF. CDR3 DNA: TGTGCCTGGAGTGGACAGCCGAACGACGAGCAGTACTTC. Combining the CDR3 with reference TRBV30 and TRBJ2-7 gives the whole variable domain SQTIHQWPATLVQPVGSPLSLECTVEGTSNPNLYWYRQAAGRGLQLLFYSVGIGQISSEVPQNLSASRPQDRQFILSSKKLLLSDSGFYLCAWSGQPNDEQYFGPGTRLTVT.

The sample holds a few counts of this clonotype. CDR3 sequence (DNA): TGTGCCAGCAGTGAAAACCCCAGCTGGATCACAGATACGCAGTATTTT. Translating it yields CASSENPSWITDTQYF. The chain couples TRBV6-1 to TRBJ2-3; D is ambiguous. From germline, CDR1 is MNHNS and CDR2 SASEGT. V shed 2 bases and J shed 2 bases, with 14 bases lying between them. This CDR3 contains 16 residues.

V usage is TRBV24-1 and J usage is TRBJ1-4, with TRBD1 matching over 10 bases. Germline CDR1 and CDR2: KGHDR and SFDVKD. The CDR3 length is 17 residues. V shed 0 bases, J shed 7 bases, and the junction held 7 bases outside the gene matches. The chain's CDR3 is CATSDLQPGQGTEKLFF. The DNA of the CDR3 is TGTGCCACCAGTGATTTGCAGCCGGGACAGGGGACTGAAAAACTGTTTTTT.

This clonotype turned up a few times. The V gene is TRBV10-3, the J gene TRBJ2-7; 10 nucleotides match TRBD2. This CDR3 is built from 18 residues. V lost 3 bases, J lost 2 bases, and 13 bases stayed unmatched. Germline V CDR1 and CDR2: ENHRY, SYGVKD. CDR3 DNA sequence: TGTGCCATCAGTGATTATGTGAAGACTAGCGGGTACACCTACGAGCAGTACTTC. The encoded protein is CAISDYVKTSGYTYEQYF.

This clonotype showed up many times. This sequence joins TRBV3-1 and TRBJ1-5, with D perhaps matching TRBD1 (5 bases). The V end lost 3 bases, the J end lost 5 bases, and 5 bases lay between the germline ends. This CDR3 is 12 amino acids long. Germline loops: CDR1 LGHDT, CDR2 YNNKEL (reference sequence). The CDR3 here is CASSQGDQPQHF. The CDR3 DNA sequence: TGTGCCAGCAGCCAGGGGGATCAGCCCCAGCATTTT.

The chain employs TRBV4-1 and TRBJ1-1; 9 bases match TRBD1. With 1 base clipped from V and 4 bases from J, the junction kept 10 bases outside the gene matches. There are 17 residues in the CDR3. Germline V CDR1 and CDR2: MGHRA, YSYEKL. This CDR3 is CASSQVRTGALGTEAFF. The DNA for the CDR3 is TGCGCCAGCAGCCAAGTTCGGACAGGGGCTCTCGGCACTGAAGCTTTCTTT.

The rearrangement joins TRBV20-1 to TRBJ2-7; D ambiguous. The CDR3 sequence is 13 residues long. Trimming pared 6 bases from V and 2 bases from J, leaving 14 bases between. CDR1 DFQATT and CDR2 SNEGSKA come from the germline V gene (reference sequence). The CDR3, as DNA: TGCAGTGCCAGACTGGGTCCAGCCTACGAGCAGTACTTC. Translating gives CSARLGPAYEQYF.

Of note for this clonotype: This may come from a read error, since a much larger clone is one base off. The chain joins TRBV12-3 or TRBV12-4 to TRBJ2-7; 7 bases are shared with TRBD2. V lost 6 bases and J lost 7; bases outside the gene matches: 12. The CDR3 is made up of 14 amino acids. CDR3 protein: CASRTGTMYDEQYF. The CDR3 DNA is TGTGCCAGCAGAACCGGGACTATGTACGATGAGCAGTACTTC.

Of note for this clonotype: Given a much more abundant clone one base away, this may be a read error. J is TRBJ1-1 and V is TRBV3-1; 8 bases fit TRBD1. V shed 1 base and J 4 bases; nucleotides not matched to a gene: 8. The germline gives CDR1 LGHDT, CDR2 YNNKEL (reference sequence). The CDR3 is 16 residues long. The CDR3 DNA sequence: TGTGCCAGCAGCCAAGGGTCAGGACAGGGTGGCACTGAAGCTTTCTTT. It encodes CASSQGSGQGGTEAFF.

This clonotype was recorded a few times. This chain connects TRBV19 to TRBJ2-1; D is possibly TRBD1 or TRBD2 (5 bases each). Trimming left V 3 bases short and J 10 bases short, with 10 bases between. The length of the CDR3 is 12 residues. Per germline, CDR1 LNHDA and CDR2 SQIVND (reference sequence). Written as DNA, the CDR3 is TGTGCCAGTAGTATCGGGACGAGAGAGCAGTTCTTC. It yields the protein CASSIGTREQFF.

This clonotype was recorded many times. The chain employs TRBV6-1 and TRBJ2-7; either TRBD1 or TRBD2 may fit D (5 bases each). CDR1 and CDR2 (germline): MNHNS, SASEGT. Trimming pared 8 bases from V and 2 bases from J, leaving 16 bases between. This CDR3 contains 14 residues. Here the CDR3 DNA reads TGTGCCAGCCGTGGGCAGGGACGTACCTACGAGCAGTACTTC. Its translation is CASRGQGRTYEQYF.

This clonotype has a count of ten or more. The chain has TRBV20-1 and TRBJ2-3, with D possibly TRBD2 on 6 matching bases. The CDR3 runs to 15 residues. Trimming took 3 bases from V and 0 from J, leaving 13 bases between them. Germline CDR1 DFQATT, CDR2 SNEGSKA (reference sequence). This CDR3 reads CSARDYRTSTDTQYF. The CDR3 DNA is TGCAGTGCTAGGGACTATCGTACCAGCACAGATACGCAGTATTTT.

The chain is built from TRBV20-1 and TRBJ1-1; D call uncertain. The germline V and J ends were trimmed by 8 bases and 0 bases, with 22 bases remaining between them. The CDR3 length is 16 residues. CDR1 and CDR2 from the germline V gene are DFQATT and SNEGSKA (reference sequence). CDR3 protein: CSTTQLPGQVNTEAFF. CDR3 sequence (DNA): TGCAGTACCACACAGTTACCCGGGCAGGTGAACACTGAAGCTTTCTTT.

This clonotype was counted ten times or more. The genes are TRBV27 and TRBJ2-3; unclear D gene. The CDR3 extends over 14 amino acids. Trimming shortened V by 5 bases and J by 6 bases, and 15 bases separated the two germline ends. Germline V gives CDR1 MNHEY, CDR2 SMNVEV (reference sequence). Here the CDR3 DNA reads TGTGCCAGCAGTCCCGCATCAGGTTGGGATACGCAGTATTTT. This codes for CASSPASGWDTQYF.

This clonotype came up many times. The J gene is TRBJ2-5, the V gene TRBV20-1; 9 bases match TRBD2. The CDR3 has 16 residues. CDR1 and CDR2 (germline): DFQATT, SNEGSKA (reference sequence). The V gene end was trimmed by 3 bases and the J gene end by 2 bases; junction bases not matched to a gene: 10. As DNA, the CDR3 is TGCAGTGCTAGGGACCCTGAGCGGGGGGATCAAGAGACCCAGTACTTC. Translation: CSARDPERGDQETQYF.

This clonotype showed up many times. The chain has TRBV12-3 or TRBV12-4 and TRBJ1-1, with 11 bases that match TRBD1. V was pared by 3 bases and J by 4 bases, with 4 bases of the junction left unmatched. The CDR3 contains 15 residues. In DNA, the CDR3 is TGTGCCAGCAGTTTGGGACAGGGGGTCGGCACTGAAGCTTTCTTT. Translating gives CASSLGQGVGTEAFF.

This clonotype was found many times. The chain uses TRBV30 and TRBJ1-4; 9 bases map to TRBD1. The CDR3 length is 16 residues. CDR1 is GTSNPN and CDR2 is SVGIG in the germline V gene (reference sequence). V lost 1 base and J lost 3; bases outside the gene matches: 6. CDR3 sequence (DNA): TGTGCCTGGAGTGCCGGACAGGGGACGGCTAATGAAAAACTGTTTTTT. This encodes CAWSAGQGTANEKLFF.

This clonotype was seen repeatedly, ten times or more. CDR3 in amino acids: CASSPGTGGETQYF. CDR3 coding DNA: TGTGCCAGCAGTCCCGGGACAGGGGGAGAGACCCAGTACTTC. The chain uses TRBV12-3 or TRBV12-4 and TRBJ2-5; 11 bases fit TRBD1. The CDR3 is made up of 14 amino acids. V lost 5 bases, J lost 4 bases, and 3 bases stayed unmatched.

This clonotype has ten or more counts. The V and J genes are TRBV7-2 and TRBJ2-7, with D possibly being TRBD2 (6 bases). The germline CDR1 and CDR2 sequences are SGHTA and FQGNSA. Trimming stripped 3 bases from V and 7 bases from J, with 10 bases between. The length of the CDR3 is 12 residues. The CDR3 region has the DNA TGTGCCAGCAGCTTCGGCGGAGGGGAGCAGTACTTC. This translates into CASSFGGGEQYF. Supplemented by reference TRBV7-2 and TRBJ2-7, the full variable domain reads GAGVSQSPSNKVTEKGKDVELRCDPISGHTALYWYRQSLGQGLEFLIYFQGNSAPDKSGLPSDRFSAERTGGSVSTLTIQRTQQEDSAVYLCASSFGGGEQYFGPGTRLTVT.

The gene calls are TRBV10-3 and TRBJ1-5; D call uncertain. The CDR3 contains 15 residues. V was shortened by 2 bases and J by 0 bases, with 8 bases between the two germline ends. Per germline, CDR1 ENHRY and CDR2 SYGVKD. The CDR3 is CAISEGYTSNQPQHF. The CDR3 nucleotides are TGTGCCATCAGTGAGGGGTATACTAGCAATCAGCCCCAGCATTTT.

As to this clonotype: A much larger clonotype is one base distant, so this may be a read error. This chain's CDR3 is CASNGLAGGGTDTQYF. DNA for the CDR3: TGTGCCAGCAATGGTCTAGCGGGGGGTGGCACAGATACGCAGTATTTT. The chain carries TRBV2 and TRBJ2-3; TRBD2 aligns across 11 bases. The CDR3 runs to 16 residues. The germline V gene encodes CDR1 SNHLY and CDR2 FYNNEI. Unmatched junction bases numbered 7, after V lost 7 bases and J lost 1 base.

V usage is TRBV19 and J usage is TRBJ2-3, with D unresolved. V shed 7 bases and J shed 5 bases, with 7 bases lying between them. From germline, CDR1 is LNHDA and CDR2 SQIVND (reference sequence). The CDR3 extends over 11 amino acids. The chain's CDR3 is CASKLGDTQYF. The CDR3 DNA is TGTGCCAGTAAGCTGGGAGATACGCAGTATTTT.

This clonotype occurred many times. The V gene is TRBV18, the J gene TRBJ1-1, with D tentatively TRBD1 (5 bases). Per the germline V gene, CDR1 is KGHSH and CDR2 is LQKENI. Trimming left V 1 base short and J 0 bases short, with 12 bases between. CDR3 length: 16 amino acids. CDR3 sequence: CASSPLGLQVNTEAFF. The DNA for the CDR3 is TGTGCCAGCTCACCACTGGGCCTACAGGTGAACACTGAAGCTTTCTTT.

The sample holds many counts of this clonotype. This CDR3 reads CASSELDRRNTEAFF. In DNA, the CDR3 is TGTGCCAGCAGTGAACTGGACAGGAGGAACACTGAAGCTTTCTTT. The genes are TRBV6-1 and TRBJ1-1; 7 bases are shared with TRBD1. V gave up 2 bases and J gave up 1 base; unmatched junction bases: 4. The length of the CDR3 is 15 residues. Germline values: CDR1 MNHNS, CDR2 SASEGT.